The clone carrying this T cell receptor beta chain was seen a single time. This entry belongs to a study of blood T cell repertoires in COVID-19. Study-level information: Both acute and convalescent COVID-19 samples were obtained from the United States, Italy and Spain. Sources were T cells, B-cell-depleted T cells, or PBMCs; the material itself was cDNA or gDNA.

Study processing details: Researchers report that nucleated cell counts were estimated from reference gene primer amplification. The protocol was immunoSEQ multiplex PCR, while the TCRdb copy is restricted to in-frame clones and leaves out a portion. D and trimming were read from the DNA, whereas the V and J calls and clone size are those reported in that table. The data show 150,000 to 200,000 clones, 90% seen once. The ends were cut back, 3 bases at V and 9 bases at J, with 18 bases in the middle. CDR3 size: 14 residues. CDR1 and CDR2 from the germline V gene are KGHSH and LQKENI. This clonotype was obtained from a man aged 50-60 years with acute or convalescent COVID-19. Sequenced material: peripheral blood. The J gene is TRBJ2-7, the V gene TRBV18; tentative D call: TRBD1 (6 bases). The DNA for the CDR3 is TGTGCCAGCTCACCGCCAGGGGAGATTTGGAGGCAGTACGTC. Translation: CASSPPGEIWRQYV.